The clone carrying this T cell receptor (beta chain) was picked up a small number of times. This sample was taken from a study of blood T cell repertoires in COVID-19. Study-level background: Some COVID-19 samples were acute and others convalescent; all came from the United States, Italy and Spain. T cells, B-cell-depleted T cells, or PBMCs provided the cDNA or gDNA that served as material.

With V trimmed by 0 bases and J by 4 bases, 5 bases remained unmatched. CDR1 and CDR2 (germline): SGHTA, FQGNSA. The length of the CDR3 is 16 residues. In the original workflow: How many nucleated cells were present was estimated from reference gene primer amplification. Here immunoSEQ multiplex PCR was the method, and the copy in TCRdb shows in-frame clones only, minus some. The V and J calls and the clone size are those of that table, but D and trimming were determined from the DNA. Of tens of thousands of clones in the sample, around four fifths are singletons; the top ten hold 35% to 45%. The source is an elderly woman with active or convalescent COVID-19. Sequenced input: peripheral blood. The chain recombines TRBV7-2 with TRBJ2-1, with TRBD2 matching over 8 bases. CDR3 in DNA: TGTGCCAGCAGCTTAGCGAGGAGCGGGAGTTACAATGAGCAGTTCTTC. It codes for CASSLARSGSYNEQFF. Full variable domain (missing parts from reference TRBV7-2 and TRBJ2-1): GAGVSQSPSNKVTEKGKDVELRCDPISGHTALYWYRQSLGQGLEFLIYFQGNSAPDKSGLPSDRFSAERTGGSVSTLTIQRTQQEDSAVYLCASSLARSGSYNEQFFGPGTRLTVL.